The present TCR beta chain was sequenced within a study of brain T cells in children with intractable seizures. Notes on the study in general: Clones missing pre-surgery may reflect undersampling of that blood sample. Only CDR3 sequence similarity suggested viral specificity, without known HCMV serostatus.

V was pared by 5 bases and J by 3 bases, with 10 bases of the junction left unmatched. The CDR3 is made up of 16 amino acids. The V gene's germline CDR1 is SGHVS and CDR2 FQNEAQ. This table comes from immunoSEQ multiplex PCR, and its TCRdb copy is limited to in-frame clones, with some not included. The sample lists around 20,000 clones, approximately 94% occurring once. Only cases whose brain tissue showed the highest T cell transcript signatures were sequenced. About this clone: Its specificity is not known.

The chain links TRBV7-8 to TRBJ1-2; 9 positions match TRBD1. The sample here was peripheral blood, taken at surgery. This clonotype originated in a boy younger than 18 with focal cortical dysplasia and intractable seizures. The DNA for the CDR3 is TGTGCCAGCAGCCGACGCCGGGACAGGGAATACTATGGCTACACCTTC. Amino acid sequence: CASSRRRDREYYGYTF.